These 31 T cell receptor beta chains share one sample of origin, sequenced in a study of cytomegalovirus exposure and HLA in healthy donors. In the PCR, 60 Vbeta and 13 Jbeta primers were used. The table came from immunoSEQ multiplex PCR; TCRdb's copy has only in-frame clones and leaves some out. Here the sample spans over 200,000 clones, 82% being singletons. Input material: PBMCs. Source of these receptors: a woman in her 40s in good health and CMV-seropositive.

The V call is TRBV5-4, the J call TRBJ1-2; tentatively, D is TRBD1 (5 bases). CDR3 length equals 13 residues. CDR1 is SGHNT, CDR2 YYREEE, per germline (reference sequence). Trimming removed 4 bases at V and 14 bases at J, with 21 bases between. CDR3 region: CASSRGGDPIGTF. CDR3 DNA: TGTGCCAGCAGCCGAGGAGGGGACCCAATCGGGACCTTC.

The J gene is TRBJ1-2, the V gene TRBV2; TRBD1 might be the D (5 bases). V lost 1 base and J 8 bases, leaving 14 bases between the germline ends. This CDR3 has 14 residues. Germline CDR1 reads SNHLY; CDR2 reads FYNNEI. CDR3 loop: CASSEVREVTGYTF. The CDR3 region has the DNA TGTGCCAGCAGTGAAGTCAGGGAGGTAACAGGCTACACCTTC.

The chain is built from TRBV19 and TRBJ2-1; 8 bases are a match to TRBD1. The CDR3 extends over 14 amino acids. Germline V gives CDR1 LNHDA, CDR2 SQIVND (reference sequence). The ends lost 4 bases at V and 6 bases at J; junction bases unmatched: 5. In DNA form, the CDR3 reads TGTGCCAGTAGTAAAGGACAGGGTTTCAATGAGCAGTTCTTC. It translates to CASSKGQGFNEQFF. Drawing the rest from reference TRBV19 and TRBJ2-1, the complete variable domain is DGGITQSPKYLFRKEGQNVTLSCEQNLNHDAMYWYRQDPGQGLRLIYYSQIVNDFQKGDIAEGYSVSREKKESFPLTVTSAQKNPTAFYLCASSKGQGFNEQFFGPGTRLTVL.

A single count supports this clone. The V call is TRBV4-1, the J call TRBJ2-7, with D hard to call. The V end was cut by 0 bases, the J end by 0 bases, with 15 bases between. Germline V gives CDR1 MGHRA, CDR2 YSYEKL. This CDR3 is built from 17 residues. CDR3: CASSQEESVTYSYEQYF. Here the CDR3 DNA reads TGCGCCAGCAGCCAAGAAGAGAGCGTCACCTACTCCTACGAGCAGTACTTC.

The CDR3 sequence is CASSLGLARPYNEQFF. The CDR3 coding sequence is TGTGCCAGCAGCTTAGGTCTGGCGAGGCCCTACAATGAGCAGTTCTTC. The V gene is TRBV7-6, the J gene TRBJ2-1, with D uncertain. V was pared by 1 base and J by 2 bases, with 12 bases between. Germline V CDR1 and CDR2: SGHVS, FNYEAQ. CDR3 size: 16 residues.

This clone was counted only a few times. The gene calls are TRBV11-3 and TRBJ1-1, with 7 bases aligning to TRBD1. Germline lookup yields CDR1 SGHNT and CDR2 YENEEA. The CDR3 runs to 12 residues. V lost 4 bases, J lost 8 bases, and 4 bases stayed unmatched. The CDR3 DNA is TGTGCCAGCAGCTCCAGGACAGGAGAAGCTTTCTTT. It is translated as CASSSRTGEAFF.

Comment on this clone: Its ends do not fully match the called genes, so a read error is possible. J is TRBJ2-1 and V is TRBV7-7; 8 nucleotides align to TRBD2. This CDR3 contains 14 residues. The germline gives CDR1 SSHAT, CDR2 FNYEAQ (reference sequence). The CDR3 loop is CASSSGLDNNEQFF. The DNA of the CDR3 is TGTGCTAGCAGCTCGGGACTAGACAACAATGAGCAGTTCTTC.

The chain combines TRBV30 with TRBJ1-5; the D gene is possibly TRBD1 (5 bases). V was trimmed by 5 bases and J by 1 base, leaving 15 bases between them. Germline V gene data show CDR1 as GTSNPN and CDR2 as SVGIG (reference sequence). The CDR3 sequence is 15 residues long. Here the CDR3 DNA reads TGTGCCTGGGGAAAAGGGGCAGGAAGCAATCAGCCCCAGCATTTT. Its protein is CAWGKGAGSNQPQHF.

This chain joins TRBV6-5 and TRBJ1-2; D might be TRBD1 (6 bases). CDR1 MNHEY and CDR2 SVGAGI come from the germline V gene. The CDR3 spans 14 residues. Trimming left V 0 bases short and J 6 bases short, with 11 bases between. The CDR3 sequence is CASSYSGTSDGYTF. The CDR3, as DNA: TGTGCCAGCAGTTACTCCGGGACAAGTGATGGCTACACCTTC.

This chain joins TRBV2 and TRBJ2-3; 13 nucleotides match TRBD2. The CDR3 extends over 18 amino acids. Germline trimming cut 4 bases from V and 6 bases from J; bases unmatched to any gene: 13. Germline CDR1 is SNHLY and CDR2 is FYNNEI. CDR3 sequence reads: CASSAETSGGPPVDTQYF. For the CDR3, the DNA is TGTGCCAGCAGTGCCGAGACTAGCGGGGGGCCCCCTGTGGATACGCAGTATTTT.

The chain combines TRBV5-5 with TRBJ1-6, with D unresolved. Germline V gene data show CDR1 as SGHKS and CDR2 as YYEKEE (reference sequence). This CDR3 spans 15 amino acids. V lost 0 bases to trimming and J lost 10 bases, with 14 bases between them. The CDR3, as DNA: TGTGCCAGCAGCTTGGCCGCGAGCCCTATGTCACCCCTCCACTTT. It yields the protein CASSLAASPMSPLHF.

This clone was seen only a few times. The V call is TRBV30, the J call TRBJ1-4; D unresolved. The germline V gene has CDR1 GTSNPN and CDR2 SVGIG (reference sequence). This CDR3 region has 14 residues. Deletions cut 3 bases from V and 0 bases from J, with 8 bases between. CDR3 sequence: CAWRPAATNEKLFF. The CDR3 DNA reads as TGTGCCTGGAGGCCGGCGGCAACTAATGAAAAACTGTTTTTT. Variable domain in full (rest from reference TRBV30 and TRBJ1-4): SQTIHQWPATLVQPVGSPLSLECTVEGTSNPNLYWYRQAAGRGLQLLFYSVGIGQISSEVPQNLSASRPQDRQFILSSKKLLLSDSGFYLCAWRPAATNEKLFFGSGTQLSVL.

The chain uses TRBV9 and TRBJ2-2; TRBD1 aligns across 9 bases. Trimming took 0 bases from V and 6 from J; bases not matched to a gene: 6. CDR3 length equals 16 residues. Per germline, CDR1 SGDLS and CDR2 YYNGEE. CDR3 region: CASSVERTGDSGELFF. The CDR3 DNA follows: TGTGCCAGCAGCGTAGAACGGACAGGGGACTCCGGGGAGCTGTTTTTT.

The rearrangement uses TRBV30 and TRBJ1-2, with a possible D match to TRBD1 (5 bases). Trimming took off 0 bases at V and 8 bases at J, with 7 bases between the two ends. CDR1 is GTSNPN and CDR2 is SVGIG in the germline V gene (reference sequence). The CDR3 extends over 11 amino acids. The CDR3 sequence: CAWSVNRGYTF. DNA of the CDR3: TGTGCCTGGAGTGTCAACAGGGGCTACACCTTC.

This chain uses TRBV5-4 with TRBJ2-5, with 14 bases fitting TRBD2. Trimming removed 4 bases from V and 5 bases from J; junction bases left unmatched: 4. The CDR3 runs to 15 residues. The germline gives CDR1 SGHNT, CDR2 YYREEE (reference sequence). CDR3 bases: TGTGCCAGCAGCAAGGGACTAGCGGGAGTTGAGACCCAGTACTTC. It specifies CASSKGLAGVETQYF.

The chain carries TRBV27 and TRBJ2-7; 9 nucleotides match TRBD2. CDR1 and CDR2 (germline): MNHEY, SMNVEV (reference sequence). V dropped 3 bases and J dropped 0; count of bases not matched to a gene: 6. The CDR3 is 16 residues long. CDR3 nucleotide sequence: TGTGCCAGCAGTTTCAGAGCGGGGGGAAGCTCCTACGAGCAGTACTTC. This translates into CASSFRAGGSSYEQYF.

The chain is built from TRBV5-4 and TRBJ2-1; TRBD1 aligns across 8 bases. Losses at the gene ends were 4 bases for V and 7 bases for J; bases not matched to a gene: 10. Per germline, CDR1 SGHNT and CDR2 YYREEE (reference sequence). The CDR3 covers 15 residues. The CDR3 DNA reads TGTGCCAGCAGCACCCAGGACAGGGACTTAAATGAGCAGTTCTTC. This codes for CASSTQDRDLNEQFF.

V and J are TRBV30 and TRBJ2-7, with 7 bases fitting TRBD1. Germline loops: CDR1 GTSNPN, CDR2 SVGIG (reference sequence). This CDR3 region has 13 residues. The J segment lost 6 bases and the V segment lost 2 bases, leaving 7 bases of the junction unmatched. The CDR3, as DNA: TGTGCCTGGAGTCTAGGACAGGTGACCGAGCAGTACTTC. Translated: CAWSLGQVTEQYF.

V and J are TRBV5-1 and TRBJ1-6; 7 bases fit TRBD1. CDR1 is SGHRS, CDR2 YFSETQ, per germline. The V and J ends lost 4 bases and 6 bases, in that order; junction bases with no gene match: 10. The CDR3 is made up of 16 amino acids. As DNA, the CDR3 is TGCGCCAGCAGCCCAGAACCGGGACAGAGTAATTCACCCCTCCACTTT. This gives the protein CASSPEPGQSNSPLHF.

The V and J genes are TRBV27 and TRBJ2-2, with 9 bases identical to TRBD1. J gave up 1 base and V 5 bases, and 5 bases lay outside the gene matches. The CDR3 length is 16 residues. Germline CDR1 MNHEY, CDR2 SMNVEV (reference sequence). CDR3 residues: CASSPQDRGNTGELFF. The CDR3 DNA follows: TGTGCCAGCAGTCCCCAGGACAGGGGGAACACCGGGGAGCTGTTTTTT.

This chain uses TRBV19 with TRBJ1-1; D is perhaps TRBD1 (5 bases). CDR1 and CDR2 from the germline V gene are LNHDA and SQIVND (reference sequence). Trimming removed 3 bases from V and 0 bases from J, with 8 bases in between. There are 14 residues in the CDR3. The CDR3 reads CASSMTAMNTEAFF. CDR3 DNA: TGTGCCAGTAGTATGACAGCCATGAACACTGAAGCTTTCTTT.

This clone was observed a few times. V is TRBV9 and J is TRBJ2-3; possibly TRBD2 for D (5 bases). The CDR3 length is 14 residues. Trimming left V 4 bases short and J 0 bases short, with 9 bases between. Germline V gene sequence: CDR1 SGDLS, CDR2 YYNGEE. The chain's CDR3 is CASSPRTSTDTQYF. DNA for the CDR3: TGTGCCAGCAGCCCCCGGACTAGCACAGATACGCAGTATTTT.

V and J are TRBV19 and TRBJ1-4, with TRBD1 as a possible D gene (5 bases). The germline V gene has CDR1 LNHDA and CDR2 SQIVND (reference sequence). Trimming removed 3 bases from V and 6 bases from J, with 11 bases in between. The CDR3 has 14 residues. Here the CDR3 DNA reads TGTGCCAGTAGTATCGGGGGATCGGATGAAAAACTGTTTTTT. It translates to CASSIGGSDEKLFF. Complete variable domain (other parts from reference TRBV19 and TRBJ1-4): DGGITQSPKYLFRKEGQNVTLSCEQNLNHDAMYWYRQDPGQGLRLIYYSQIVNDFQKGDIAEGYSVSREKKESFPLTVTSAQKNPTAFYLCASSIGGSDEKLFFGSGTQLSVL.

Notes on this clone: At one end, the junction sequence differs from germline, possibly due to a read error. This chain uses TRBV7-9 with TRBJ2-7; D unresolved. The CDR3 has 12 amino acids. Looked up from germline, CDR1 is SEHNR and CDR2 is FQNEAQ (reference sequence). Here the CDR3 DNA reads TGTTCCAGCAGCTTCGACAAGTACGAGCAGTACTTC. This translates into CSSSFDKYEQYF.

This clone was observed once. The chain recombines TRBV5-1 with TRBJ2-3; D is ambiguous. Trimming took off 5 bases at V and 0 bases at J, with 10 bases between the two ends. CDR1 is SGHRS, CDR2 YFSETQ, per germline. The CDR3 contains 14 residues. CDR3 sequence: CASRLDISTDTQYF. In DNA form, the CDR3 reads TGCGCCAGCAGACTCGACATCAGCACAGATACGCAGTATTTT. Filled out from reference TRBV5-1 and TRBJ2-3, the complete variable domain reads KAGVTQTPRYLIKTRGQQVTLSCSPISGHRSVSWYQQTPGQGLQFLFEYFSETQRNKGNFPGRFSGRQFSNSRSEMNVSTLELGDSALYLCASRLDISTDTQYFGPGTRLTVL.

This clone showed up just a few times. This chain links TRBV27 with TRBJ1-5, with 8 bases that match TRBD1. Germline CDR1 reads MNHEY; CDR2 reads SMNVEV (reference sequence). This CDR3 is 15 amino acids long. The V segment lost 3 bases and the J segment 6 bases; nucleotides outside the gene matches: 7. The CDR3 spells CASSFRGRAGQPQHF. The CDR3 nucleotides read TGTGCCAGCAGTTTCAGGGGGCGGGCCGGTCAGCCCCAGCATTTT.

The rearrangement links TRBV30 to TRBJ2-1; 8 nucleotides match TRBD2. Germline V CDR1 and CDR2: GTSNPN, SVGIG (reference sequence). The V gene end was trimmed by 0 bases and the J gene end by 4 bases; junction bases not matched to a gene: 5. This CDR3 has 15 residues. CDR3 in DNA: TGTGCCTGGAGTGTTGGTAGCGGGATATACAATGAGCAGTTCTTC. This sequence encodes CAWSVGSGIYNEQFF.

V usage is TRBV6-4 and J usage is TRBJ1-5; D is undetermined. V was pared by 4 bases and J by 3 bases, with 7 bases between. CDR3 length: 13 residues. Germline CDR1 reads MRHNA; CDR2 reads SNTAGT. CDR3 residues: CASSAQSNQPQHF. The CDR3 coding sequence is TGTGCCAGCAGTGCCCAATCCAATCAGCCCCAGCATTTT.

The CDR3 coding sequence is TGTGCCAGCAGCCCCCTGGCGGGGCAAAACACTGAAGCTTTCTTT. Amino acid sequence: CASSPLAGQNTEAFF. The rearrangement uses TRBV28 and TRBJ1-1; a possible D gene is TRBD1 (5 bases). Between the trimmed V and J ends, which lost 6 bases and 2 bases, there was a span of 16 bases. Germline loops: CDR1 MDHEN, CDR2 SYDVKM. This CDR3 comprises 15 residues.

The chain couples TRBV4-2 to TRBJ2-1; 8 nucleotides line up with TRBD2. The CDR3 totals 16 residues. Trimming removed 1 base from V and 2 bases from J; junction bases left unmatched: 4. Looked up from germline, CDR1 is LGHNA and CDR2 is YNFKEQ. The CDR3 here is CASSQVGGGPYNEQFF. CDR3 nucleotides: TGTGCCAGCAGCCAAGTCGGCGGGGGGCCCTACAATGAGCAGTTCTTC.

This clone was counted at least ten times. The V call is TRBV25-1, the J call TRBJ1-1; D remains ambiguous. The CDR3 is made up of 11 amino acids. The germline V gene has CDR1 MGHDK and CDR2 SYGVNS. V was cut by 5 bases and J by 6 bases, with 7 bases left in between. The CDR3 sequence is CASSYLAEAFF. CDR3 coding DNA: TGTGCCAGCAGTTACTTGGCTGAAGCTTTCTTT.